Listed here are 13 T cell receptor beta chains from one sample, sequenced in a study of T cell responses to AZD1222 COVID-19 vaccine. Only in-frame clones appear in the TCRdb table, and some are missing; sequencing was by immunoSEQ multiplex PCR. The sample comprises 100,000 to 150,000 clones, over 75% of which are singletons, and more than 9% rests with the top ten. The starting material was peripheral blood, obtained on day 0 of AZD1222 vaccination. All receptors come from an adult in good health.

The chain has TRBV21-1 and TRBJ1-2. TRBV21-1 corresponds to a pseudogene. This CDR3 has 15 residues. The CDR3 loop is CASSREKTRPYGYTF. In nucleotides, the CDR3 is TGTGCCAGCAGCAGAGAAAAGACCAGACCCTATGGCTACACCTTC.

This clone occurred once. This rearrangement joins TRBV7-2 to TRBJ2-7, with unresolved D. This CDR3 region has 14 residues. Trimming pared 1 base from V and 1 base from J, leaving 8 bases between. Germline CDR1 reads SGHTA; CDR2 reads FQGNSA. The CDR3 loop is CASSLVSSSYEQYF. CDR3 DNA: TGTGCCAGCAGCTTAGTTTCTAGTTCCTACGAGCAGTACTTC.

In its sample, this clone was seen a few times. The chain couples TRBV9 to TRBJ1-2; a possible D gene is TRBD1 (5 bases). The V end lost 1 base, the J end lost 8 bases, and 15 bases lay between the germline ends. Germline CDR1 is SGDLS and CDR2 is YYNGEE. CDR3 length: 14 residues. The CDR3 region is CASSVQGVPGGYTF. The DNA of the CDR3 is TGTGCCAGCAGCGTACAGGGAGTCCCGGGGGGCTACACCTTC.

The chain is built from TRBV18 and TRBJ1-2; D gene unclear. There are 14 residues in the CDR3. V was shortened by 0 bases and J by 6 bases, with 11 bases between the two germline ends. CDR1 KGHSH and CDR2 LQKENI come from the germline V gene. The DNA of the CDR3 is TGTGCCAGCTCACCACCGCTGGAGAGGAATGGCTACACCTTC. Its translation: CASSPPLERNGYTF.

This sequence joins TRBV6-1 and TRBJ2-7, with 11 bases fitting TRBD2. The CDR3 runs 18 residues. The V gene's germline CDR1 is MNHNS and CDR2 SASEGT. Losses at the gene ends were 0 bases for V and 3 bases for J; bases not matched to a gene: 10. This CDR3 is CASSEAARLAGLNYEQYF. The CDR3, as DNA: TGTGCCAGCAGTGAAGCAGCGAGACTAGCGGGGTTAAACTACGAGCAGTACTTC.

The CDR3 DNA is TGTGCCAGCAGCTTAGGGACAGGGTTTTATCTCGGCTACACCTTC. It is translated as CASSLGTGFYLGYTF. V and J are TRBV7-9 and TRBJ1-2; TRBD1 matches 8 bases. Germline V lookup: CDR1 SEHNR, CDR2 FQNEAQ (reference sequence). The CDR3 consists of 15 residues. The V gene end was trimmed by 1 base and the J gene end by 8 bases; junction bases not matched to a gene: 9.

This chain joins TRBV28 and TRBJ1-1; D not certain. This CDR3 is built from 13 residues. Trimming shortened V by 3 bases and J by 1 base, and 6 bases separated the two germline ends. Germline CDR1 MDHEN, CDR2 SYDVKM. This CDR3 is CASSFAGNTEAFF. The CDR3 nucleotides read TGTGCCAGCAGTTTCGCAGGGAACACTGAAGCTTTCTTT.

The V and J genes are TRBV4-1 and TRBJ2-5; D gene unclear. The length of the CDR3 is 14 residues. Trimming removed 4 bases from V and 5 bases from J, with 14 bases in between. Per the germline V gene, CDR1 is MGHRA and CDR2 is YSYEKL. CDR3 protein: CASSPESVLETQYF. The CDR3 nucleotides read TGCGCCAGCAGCCCGGAGAGCGTACTGGAGACCCAGTACTTC.

The chain employs TRBV28 and TRBJ2-2, with 9 bases identical to TRBD1. In germline, CDR1 is MDHEN, CDR2 SYDVKM. The CDR3 length is 14 residues. V trimming: 10 bases; J trimming: 2 bases; junction bases outside the gene matches: 5. Here the CDR3 DNA reads TGTGCCACGGACAGGGGCCCCAACACCGGGGAGCTGTTTTTT. Encoded protein: CATDRGPNTGELFF.

The rearrangement joins TRBV2 to TRBJ2-2, with 8 bases aligning to TRBD2. J was trimmed by 4 bases and V by 4 bases; bases with no gene match: 11. Germline V CDR1 and CDR2: SNHLY, FYNNEI. CDR3 size: 17 residues. In nucleotides, the CDR3 is TGTGCCAGCAGTGCAACGGGAGGGCCGATGAGCACCGGGGAGCTGTTTTTT. This translates into CASSATGGPMSTGELFF.

The rearrangement joins TRBV19 to TRBJ2-1, with 10 bases matching TRBD2. Germline V gives CDR1 LNHDA, CDR2 SQIVND (reference sequence). The J segment lost 5 bases and the V segment lost 6 bases, leaving 4 bases of the junction unmatched. The CDR3 covers 14 residues. CDR3 sequence (DNA): TGTGCCAGTAGAAGAGCGGGAGGGGACAATGAGCAGTTCTTC. The encoded protein is CASRRAGGDNEQFF.

The chain joins TRBV7-2 to TRBJ1-5; D remains unclear. The CDR3 sequence is 13 residues long. The germline CDR1 and CDR2 sequences are SGHTA and FQGNSA. Trimming removed 2 bases at V and 8 bases at J, with 10 bases between. Written as DNA, the CDR3 is TGTGCCAGCAGCTTATATCGTGCGGAGCCCCAGCATTTT. It yields the protein CASSLYRAEPQHF.

The chain couples TRBV7-8 to TRBJ2-1, with a tentative D call TRBD2 (5 bases). The CDR3 covers 16 residues. The ends were cut back, 5 bases at V and 0 bases at J, with 14 bases in the middle. Germline CDR1 reads SGHVS; CDR2 reads FQNEAQ. The chain's CDR3 is CASSPTIASSYNEQFF. CDR3 nucleotides: TGTGCCAGCAGCCCGACTATCGCGAGCTCCTACAATGAGCAGTTCTTC.